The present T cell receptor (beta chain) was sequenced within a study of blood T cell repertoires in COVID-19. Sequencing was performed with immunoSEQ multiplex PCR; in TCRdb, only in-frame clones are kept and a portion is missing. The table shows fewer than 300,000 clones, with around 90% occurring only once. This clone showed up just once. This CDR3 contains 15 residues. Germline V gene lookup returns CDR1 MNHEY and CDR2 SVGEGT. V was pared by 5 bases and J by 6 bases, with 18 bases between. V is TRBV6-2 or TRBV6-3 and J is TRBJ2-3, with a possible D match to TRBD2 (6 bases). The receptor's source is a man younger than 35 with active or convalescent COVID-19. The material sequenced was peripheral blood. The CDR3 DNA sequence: TGTGCCAGCAGTGACCCTCGACTAGTCTCGGATACGCAGTATTTT. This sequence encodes CASSDPRLVSDTQYF.